Presented here are 11 T cell receptor beta chains from one specimen sequenced in a study of radiotherapy plus CTLA-4 blockade in lung cancer. Libraries were prepared by immunoSEQ multiplex PCR; TCRdb keeps only in-frame clonotypes and omits some of them. The table shows 55,000 to 80,000 clones, with around 80% occurring only once. The sequenced sample was peripheral blood, obtained from a patient treated with radiotherapy plus ipilimumab. These receptors all stem from a human donor with non-small cell lung cancer who had a complete response to radiotherapy plus ipilimumab.

This CDR3 is CASSPWTGDTGELFF. The CDR3 region has the DNA TGTGCCAGCTCACCGTGGACAGGCGACACCGGGGAGCTGTTTTTT. The chain uses TRBV18 and TRBJ2-2, with TRBD1 matching over 7 bases. V shed 3 bases, J shed 3 bases, and the junction held 4 bases outside the gene matches. This CDR3 contains 15 residues. Germline CDR1 and CDR2: KGHSH and LQKENI.

V usage is TRBV9 and J usage is TRBJ2-5, with D unresolved. Germline V gives CDR1 SGDLS, CDR2 YYNGEE. Trimming cost V 1 base and J 0 bases, with 10 bases left between them. The CDR3 is 15 residues long. In nucleotides, the CDR3 is TGTGCCAGCAGCGTACAAGTGGGGTACCAAGAGACCCAGTACTTC. The encoded protein is CASSVQVGYQETQYF.

The chain employs TRBV29-1 and TRBJ2-1; 8 nucleotides agree with TRBD1. The trim removed 7 bases at V and 3 bases at J, leaving 5 bases unmatched. The CDR3 totals 13 residues. Germline V gene data show CDR1 as SQVTM and CDR2 as ANQGSEA. CDR3 bases: TGCAGCGCAGGGGGCTTGGGCTACAATGAGCAGTTCTTC. Protein product: CSAGGLGYNEQFF.

The chain recombines TRBV7-9 with TRBJ2-7; either TRBD1 or TRBD2 may supply D (5 bases each). Germline V gene sequence: CDR1 SEHNR, CDR2 FQNEAQ (reference sequence). The CDR3 loop spans 14 amino acids. With 0 bases removed from V and 0 bases from J, the gap between germline ends came to 6 bases. Here the CDR3 reads CASSLAGVSYEQYF. Here the CDR3 DNA reads TGTGCCAGCAGCTTAGCGGGGGTCTCCTACGAGCAGTACTTC.

This chain links TRBV5-1 with TRBJ2-3; 11 nucleotides align to TRBD2. The CDR3 has 16 amino acids. Per germline, CDR1 SGHRS and CDR2 YFSETQ. Trimming removed 3 bases from V and 3 bases from J; junction bases left unmatched: 6. CDR3 sequence: CASSSRASGGTDTQYF. The CDR3 DNA reads TGCGCCAGCAGCTCCCGTGCTAGCGGGGGGACAGATACGCAGTATTTT.

The chain recombines TRBV2 with TRBJ2-3; D is perhaps TRBD1 or TRBD2 (5 bases each). V gave up 2 bases and J gave up 5 bases, with 11 bases separating them. There are 14 residues in the CDR3. CDR1 SNHLY and CDR2 FYNNEI come from the germline V gene. In DNA, the CDR3 is TGTGCCAGCAGTGAAATACGGGGCGGAGATACGCAGTATTTT. This gives the protein CASSEIRGGDTQYF. The full variable domain, rest sourced from reference TRBV2 and TRBJ2-3, is EPEVTQTPSHQVTQMGQEVILRCVPISNHLYFYWYRQILGQKVEFLVSFYNNEISEKSEIFDDQFSVERPDGSNFTLKIRSTKLEDSAMYFCASSEIRGGDTQYFGPGTRLTVL.

V usage is TRBV7-2 and J usage is TRBJ2-5, with a weak D call TRBD2 (6 bases). The CDR3 runs to 13 residues. Per germline, CDR1 SGHTA and CDR2 FQGNSA. V was cut by 5 bases and J by 5 bases, with 12 bases left in between. The CDR3 is CASSPAGWETQYF. CDR3 coding DNA: TGTGCCAGCAGCCCCGCGGGGTGGGAGACCCAGTACTTC.

The chain is built from TRBV5-4 and TRBJ1-2; 8 bases are shared with TRBD1. The CDR3 extends over 14 amino acids. V trimming: 4 bases; J trimming: 0 bases; junction bases outside the gene matches: 2. Germline V gene data show CDR1 as SGHNT and CDR2 as YYREEE (reference sequence). CDR3 loop: CASSRQGPNYGYTF. As DNA, the CDR3 is TGTGCCAGCAGCCGACAGGGGCCTAACTATGGCTACACCTTC.

The chain carries TRBV7-2 and TRBJ1-4; the D gene is possibly TRBD1 (5 bases). The V and J ends lost 0 bases and 8 bases respectively, with 19 bases between them. Germline CDR1 and CDR2: SGHTA and FQGNSA. The length of the CDR3 is 17 residues. This chain's CDR3 is CASSLARDRQRKEKLFF. In DNA, the CDR3 is TGTGCCAGCAGCTTAGCGAGGGATAGACAGCGCAAGGAAAAACTGTTTTTT.

The CDR3 DNA follows: TGCGCCAGCAGGATGGGACACCCGAAGAGCTCCTATAATTCACCCCTCCACTTT. As protein: CASRMGHPKSSYNSPLHF. The chain joins TRBV23-1 to TRBJ1-6, with D possibly matching TRBD1 (6 bases). TRBV23-1 is treated as an ORF (open reading frame) with a function not yet certain. The CDR3 totals 18 residues. Trimming shortened V by 6 bases and J by 0 bases, and 18 bases separated the two germline ends.

This clone was observed once. The genes are TRBV6-6 and TRBJ2-7; a possible D gene is TRBD2 (6 bases). The V gene lost 5 bases and the J gene lost 7 bases, with 12 bases spanning the gap. Germline V CDR1 and CDR2: MNHNY, SVGAGI (reference sequence). The CDR3 sequence is 12 residues long. CDR3: CASSKQRGEQYF. The CDR3 DNA sequence: TGTGCCAGCAGTAAGCAACGGGGGGAGCAGTACTTC.